This entry concerns a single T cell receptor (beta chain). What it binds is not known. The method was immunoSEQ multiplex PCR; TCRdb's version includes in-frame clones alone and lacks a portion of them. The sample has tens of thousands of clones, roughly 93% seen once. This sample is drawn from a study of OX40 agonist ivuxolimab in advanced cancers. At the level of the study: Of mixed ages from 23 to 79 and averaging about 60 years, the group was over 80% male.

Broader study findings: Blood T cells, both CD4+ and CD8+, expanded clonally by week 6 at 0.1 to 3.0 mg/kg.

V lost 1 base and J lost 0, with 6 bases in between. Germline V gene sequence: CDR1 SGHNT, CDR2 YENEEA. This CDR3 has 14 residues. This chain joins TRBV11-3 and TRBJ1-1, with D perhaps matching TRBD1 (5 bases). The specimen comprised CD4+ or CD8+ T cells sorted from blood, sampled in a trial of the OX40 agonist ivuxolimab. The sequence came from an adult with an advanced solid tumor such as melanoma, head and neck, liver or kidney cancer. Here the CDR3 reads CASSLGQLNTEAFF. The CDR3 region has the DNA TGTGCCAGCAGCTTAGGACAGCTGAACACTGAAGCTTTCTTT.